This TCR beta chain was observed in a study of blood T cell repertoires in COVID-19. Across the study: Italy, Spain and the United States were the sources of the convalescent and acute COVID-19 samples. T cells, B-cell-depleted T cells, or PBMCs provided the cDNA or gDNA that served as material.

The authors' processing: Amplifying reference gene primers gave estimates of nucleated cell counts. Method: immunoSEQ multiplex PCR; TCRdb's copy keeps in-frame clones and lacks some. V and J calls and clone size are given by that table; D and trimming were obtained from the DNA. Among 250,000 to 300,000 clones listed, about 88% were seen once. This TCR was recovered from a woman aged 55-75 years with acute or convalescent COVID-19. The source material was peripheral blood.

The DNA for the CDR3 is TGTGCCAGCAGTTACACCGGGACAGGGGCTTACGAGCAGTACTTC. The encoded protein is CASSYTGTGAYEQYF. The chain is built from TRBV6-5 and TRBJ2-7, with 10 bases lining up with TRBD1. Germline V gene sequence: CDR1 MNHEY, CDR2 SVGAGI. This CDR3 is built from 15 residues. J gave up 4 bases and V 2 bases, and 5 bases lay outside the gene matches.